This T cell receptor beta chain was observed in a study of Graves' ophthalmopathy and Graves' hyperthyroidism. Study findings and constraints: The model forecast ophthalmopathy progression, reaching 60% to 71% sensitivity and approximately 72% specificity.

CDR1 is SGHVS, CDR2 FNYEAQ, per germline. CDR3 length: 14 residues. Points on this clonotype: What it binds is unknown.

Amplified material comprised TCR beta CDR3 regions derived from RNA transcripts. HTBI primers served in a first-round RT-PCR, which a second-round multiplex PCR followed. TCRdb reprocessed the multiplex PCR reads via MiXCR and lists one record per CDR3 protein. The sample lists 200,000 to 300,000 distinct CDR3 sequences, about 47% seen once, with about 45% in the top ten. This clonotype originated in an adult man with Graves' ophthalmopathy. The chain employs TRBV7-6 and TRBJ2-7; 10 bases are shared with TRBD1. The sample comprised peripheral blood. The CDR3 region has the DNA TGTGCTGCCACCGGACAGGGGGGACTAGGCGAGCAGTACTTC. Protein sequence: CAATGQGGLGEQYF.